Listed below are T cell receptor beta chains from one sample, sequenced in a study of shared clonotypes between healthy human individuals. TCRdb's copy holds only in-frame clones and misses some; the assay was immunoSEQ multiplex PCR. The repertoire holds about 750,000 clones, with 80% to 95% as singletons. The specimen was naive CD8+ T cells sorted from blood. The receptors were sampled from a man aged 30-40 years in good health. CDR3s include the opening cysteine and the closing phenylalanine or tryptophan. Fields, in order: clone size, J gene, D gene, V gene, CDR3 protein, CDR3 DNA. A D gene is named only where the DNA matches it firmly. Size is stated for part of the rows, as once, few or many counts, or as a class when the clone is expanded.

NA,TRBJ2-7,NA,TRBV14,CASSHKGIAYEQYF,TGTGCCAGCAGCCATAAGGGGATAGCCTACGAGCAGTACTTC
NA,TRBJ2-3,NA,TRBV18,CASSPSGTPSTDTQYF,TGTGCCAGCTCACCGTCGGGGACCCCATCCACAGATACGCAGTATTTT
NA,TRBJ2-7,TRBD2,TRBV5-1,CASKLAGDEQYF,TGCGCCAGCAAATTAGCGGGAGACGAGCAGTACTTC
NA,TRBJ2-1,NA,TRBV28,CASSGLAFSYNEQFF,TGTGCCAGCAGTGGGCTAGCGTTCTCCTACAATGAGCAGTTCTTC
NA,TRBJ1-4,NA,TRBV7-9,CASSSSGAEKLFF,TGTGCCAGCAGTTCTTCAGGGGCTGAAAAACTGTTTTTT
NA,TRBJ2-7,NA,TRBV28,CASSPRGAGASYEQYF,TGTGCCAGCAGTCCAAGAGGGGCAGGGGCTTCGTACGAGCAGTACTTC
few,TRBJ2-7,NA,TRBV19,CASSSTGTAVYEQYF,TGTGCCAGTAGTAGTACAGGGACCGCTGTTTACGAGCAGTACTTC
NA,TRBJ1-2,NA,TRBV9,CASSGTQRTLYGYTF,TGTGCCAGCAGCGGAACCCAGAGGACCCTCTATGGCTACACCTTC
NA,TRBJ2-4,TRBD2,TRBV9,CASSVIPRLAGAPVIQYF,TGTGCCAGCAGCGTAATCCCAAGACTAGCGGGAGCCCCTGTCATTCAGTACTTC
NA,TRBJ2-3,TRBD2,TRBV5-4,CASSWTGGTEDTQYF,TGTGCCAGCAGCTGGACGGGAGGGACTGAGGATACGCAGTATTTT
NA,TRBJ2-7,TRBD2,TRBV10-1,CASSGGTYEQYF,TGCGCCAGCAGCGGGGGGACCTACGAGCAGTACTTC
once,TRBJ1-5,NA,TRBV6-5,CASSYSTVQPQHF,TGTGCCAGCAGTTACTCGACGGTTCAGCCCCAGCATTTT
NA,TRBJ2-1,NA,TRBV11-2,CASSLGGLGNEQFF,TGTGCCAGCAGCTTAGGAGGGCTGGGGAATGAGCAGTTCTTC
NA,TRBJ2-7,TRBD1,TRBV5-8,CASSFGETGGEEQYF,TGTGCCAGCAGCTTTGGAGAGACAGGGGGCGAGGAGCAGTACTTC
NA,TRBJ2-3,NA,TRBV7-9,CASRTLATLEGATDTQYF,TGTGCCAGCAGAACTCTGGCGACGTTAGAGGGTGCAACAGATACGCAGTATTTT
NA,TRBJ2-1,TRBD2,TRBV29-1,CSGTGTSGSNEQFF,TGCAGCGGGACCGGGACTAGCGGCTCCAATGAGCAGTTCTTC
NA,TRBJ2-5,NA,TRBV10-3,CAISESASSQETQYF,TGTGCCATCAGTGAGTCGGCTAGCTCCCAAGAGACCCAGTACTTC
NA,TRBJ2-1,TRBD2,TRBV4-1,CASSLLTSGRDEQFF,TGCGCCAGCAGCCTCCTGACTAGCGGGAGGGATGAGCAGTTCTTC
NA,TRBJ2-7,NA,TRBV5-1,CASSLQGYEQYF,TGCGCCAGCAGCTTACAGGGATACGAGCAGTACTTC
NA,TRBJ1-1,NA,TRBV4-2,CASSLADMNTEAFF,TGTGCCAGCAGCCTGGCAGACATGAACACTGAAGCTTTCTTT
NA,TRBJ2-7,NA,TRBV7-6,CASSPGEDYEQYF,TGTGCCAGCAGCCCAGGCGAGGACTACGAGCAGTACTTC
NA,TRBJ2-3,TRBD1,TRBV7-9,CASSARTGGLTDTQYF,TGTGCCAGCAGCGCCCGGACAGGGGGTTTGACAGATACGCAGTATTTT
NA,TRBJ2-3,NA,TRBV7-9,CASSLVPVLTDTQYF,TGTGCCAGCAGCTTAGTACCGGTTTTAACAGATACGCAGTATTTT
NA,TRBJ2-7,TRBD1,TRBV14,CASSRQTGLSYEQYF,TGTGCCAGCAGCCGGCAGACAGGGCTTTCCTACGAGCAGTACTTC
NA,TRBJ2-7,NA,TRBV5-4,CASSFGENSYEQYF,TGTGCCAGCAGCTTTGGCGAAAACAGCTACGAGCAGTACTTC
NA,TRBJ2-1,NA,TRBV19,CASSTDSNEQFF,TGTGCCAGTAGTACGGACAGCAATGAGCAGTTCTTC
NA,TRBJ1-2,NA,TRBV27,CASRSGTYYGYTF,TGTGCCAGCAGATCCGGGACATACTATGGCTACACCTTC
once,TRBJ2-7,NA,TRBV6-5,CASGGRRFYEQYF,TGTGCCAGCGGGGGGCGGCGGTTCTACGAGCAGTACTTC
few,TRBJ2-1,TRBD1,TRBV29-1,CSGTGGIYEQFF,TGCAGCGGAACAGGGGGAATCTATGAGCAGTTCTTC
NA,TRBJ2-1,TRBD2,TRBV7-2,CASTFGLAGANEQFF,TGTGCCAGCACCTTTGGGCTAGCGGGAGCCAATGAGCAGTTCTTC
NA,TRBJ2-7,TRBD2,TRBV30,CAWSPPESGRYHEQYF,TGTGCCTGGAGTCCCCCCGAAAGCGGGAGGTACCACGAGCAGTACTTC
NA,TRBJ2-7,TRBD1,TRBV9,CASSVDGTGGAEQYF,TGTGCCAGCAGCGTAGACGGGACAGGGGGAGCCGAGCAGTACTTC
NA,TRBJ2-7,TRBD1,TRBV6-5,CASSYSRTGAHYEQYF,TGTGCCAGCAGTTACTCGAGGACAGGGGCCCACTACGAGCAGTACTTC
NA,TRBJ2-1,NA,TRBV7-9,CASSSPSQGSSYNEQFF,TGTGCCAGCAGCTCCCCATCACAGGGAAGCTCCTACAATGAGCAGTTCTTC
NA,TRBJ2-7,TRBD2,TRBV4-1,CASSPPAAGAPYEQYF,TGCGCCAGCAGCCCTCCCGCCGCGGGAGCCCCCTACGAGCAGTACTTC
NA,TRBJ2-7,NA,TRBV9,CASSVAEGIDEQYF,TGTGCCAGCAGCGTAGCGGAAGGGATCGACGAGCAGTACTTC
NA,TRBJ1-6,NA,TRBV18,CASSPPAGFQPVSLHF,TGTGCCAGCTCACCACCGGCCGGTTTCCAGCCCGTATCCCTCCACTTT
NA,TRBJ2-7,NA,TRBV15,CATSREIRSEQYF,TGTGCCACCAGCAGAGAGATCCGGTCGGAGCAGTACTTC
NA,TRBJ2-7,TRBD2,TRBV10-2,CASHLGSGSGNEQYF,TGCGCCAGCCACCTGGGTAGCGGGAGTGGCAACGAGCAGTACTTC
NA,TRBJ2-7,TRBD1,TRBV27,CASSVKRDRITYEQYF,TGTGCCAGCAGTGTGAAAAGGGACAGGATAACCTACGAGCAGTACTTC
NA,TRBJ1-2,TRBD1,TRBV27,CASSNDGTGYYGYTF,TGTGCCAGCAGTAACGACGGGACAGGGTACTATGGCTACACCTTC
NA,TRBJ1-4,NA,TRBV10-2,CASSNLAQGKNEKLFF,TGCGCCAGCAGTAATCTAGCGCAGGGGAAGAATGAAAAACTGTTTTTT
NA,TRBJ2-3,NA,TRBV7-6,CASSLGTDTQYF,TGTGCCAGCAGCTTAGGCACAGATACGCAGTATTTT
NA,TRBJ2-1,NA,TRBV6-6,CASRILDSYNEQFF,TGTGCCAGCAGAATACTAGACTCCTACAATGAGCAGTTCTTC
NA,TRBJ1-1,TRBD1,TRBV10-3,CAISEPGQGGTEAFF,TGTGCCATCAGTGAGCCAGGACAGGGGGGGACTGAAGCTTTCTTT
NA,TRBJ2-7,TRBD2,TRBV10-1,CASSGSPLGGRVLYEQYF,TGCGCCAGCAGTGGGTCCCCTCTTGGCGGGAGGGTCCTCTACGAGCAGTACTTC
NA,TRBJ1-2,NA,TRBV11-2,CASSLEAGLVNYGYTF,TGTGCCAGCAGCTTAGAGGCAGGGCTGGTAAACTATGGCTACACCTTC
NA,TRBJ2-3,TRBD2,TRBV13,CASSSRQEREGTDTQYF,TGTGCCAGCAGCTCCCGACAAGAACGGGAGGGCACAGATACGCAGTATTTT
once,TRBJ2-3,NA,TRBV6-5,CASSYYLGATDTQYF,TGTGCCAGCAGTTATTATTTGGGGGCCACAGATACGCAGTATTTT